The 20 T cell receptor beta chains given below trace back to one sample, sequenced in a study of T cell responses to AZD1222 COVID-19 vaccine. Data came from immunoSEQ multiplex PCR; TCRdb stores just in-frame clones and leaves some out. The sample has some 30,000 clones, about 88% seen once. Sequencing was performed on peripheral blood, taken on day 0 of AZD1222 vaccination. The receptors stem from an adult in good health.

This clone was seen a handful of times. V gene TRBV2 combines with J gene TRBJ1-5; 8 bases agree with TRBD1. This CDR3 is 15 amino acids long. The V and J ends lost 7 bases and 2 bases, in that order; junction bases with no gene match: 7. Germline loops: CDR1 SNHLY, CDR2 FYNNEI. In DNA form, the CDR3 reads TGTGCCAGCAATAATGGACAGGGCGGCAATCAGCCCCAGCATTTT. Protein: CASNNGQGGNQPQHF.

This chain uses TRBV9 with TRBJ1-5; TRBD1 agrees at 8 bases. This CDR3 spans 15 amino acids. Per the germline V gene, CDR1 is SGDLS and CDR2 is YYNGEE. V dropped 2 bases and J dropped 7; count of bases not matched to a gene: 8. In DNA form, the CDR3 reads TGTGCCAGCAGCGTCGGGACAGGACCCCTGCAGCCCCAGCATTTT. Amino acids: CASSVGTGPLQPQHF.

This sequence joins TRBV21-1 and TRBJ2-3; the D call in the table, TRBD2, was not verified against the DNA. TRBV21-1 is recorded as a pseudogene. CDR3 size: 14 residues. CDR3 bases: TGTGCCAGCAGCGGAAGTCTAGGAGTAGATACGCAGTATTTT. Translation gives CASSGSLGVDTQYF.

This rearrangement joins TRBV5-4 to TRBJ1-1; D remains unclear. The CDR3 has 15 amino acids. CDR1 SGHNT and CDR2 YYREEE come from the germline V gene (reference sequence). Trimming took 0 bases from V and 8 from J, leaving 17 bases between them. The CDR3 protein is CASSLVGKGGLEAFF. CDR3 DNA sequence: TGTGCCAGCAGCTTGGTGGGAAAGGGAGGGTTAGAAGCTTTCTTT.

This clone was observed a few times. The rearrangement links TRBV4-1 to TRBJ1-2; 11 positions match TRBD1. Germline CDR1 is MGHRA and CDR2 is YSYEKL. The CDR3 covers 15 residues. V lost 4 bases, J lost 4 bases, and 5 bases stayed unmatched. The CDR3 reads CASSLGQGAGYGYTF. The CDR3 DNA reads TGCGCCAGCAGCCTCGGACAGGGGGCGGGCTATGGCTACACCTTC.

The gene calls are TRBV28 and TRBJ1-5; D is perhaps TRBD1 (5 bases). CDR3 length: 15 amino acids. Per the germline V gene, CDR1 is MDHEN and CDR2 is SYDVKM. The V end lost 6 bases, the J end lost 0 bases, and 12 bases lay between the germline ends. The CDR3 DNA follows: TGTGCCAGCAGGTCAGGGCTTTATAGCAATCAGCCCCAGCATTTT. Its protein product is CASRSGLYSNQPQHF.

DNA of the CDR3: TGTGCCAGCAGCCGGTCGGGGTCAGGGGAGACCCAGTACTTC. This sequence encodes CASSRSGSGETQYF. This chain joins TRBV5-4 and TRBJ2-5; tentatively, D is TRBD1 or TRBD2 (5 bases each). The CDR3 extends over 14 amino acids. Trimming removed 4 bases at V and 5 bases at J, with 15 bases between. CDR1 is SGHNT and CDR2 is YYREEE in the germline V gene (reference sequence).

This clone appeared a single time. The CDR3 loop is CASTERGSYNEQFF. The CDR3 region has the DNA TGTGCCAGCACAGAGCGGGGATCCTACAATGAGCAGTTCTTC. This rearrangement joins TRBV6-5 to TRBJ2-1; 7 bases are a match to TRBD2. From germline, CDR1 is MNHEY and CDR2 SVGAGI. The CDR3 sequence is 14 residues long. V gave up 7 bases and J gave up 1 base; unmatched junction bases: 4.

The chain employs TRBV4-2 and TRBJ1-2; 8 nucleotides agree with TRBD1. This CDR3 region has 16 residues. V was clipped by 1 base and J by 8 bases; unmatched bases: 12. CDR1 LGHNA and CDR2 YNFKEQ come from the germline V gene. The CDR3 nucleotides are TGTGCCAGCAGCCAAGTCAGAGGGCAGGGGGCGATGGGCTACACCTTC. The encoded protein is CASSQVRGQGAMGYTF.

The chain uses TRBV7-3 and TRBJ2-7, with TRBD1 matching 7 bases. This CDR3 has 17 amino acids. The J segment lost 3 bases and the V segment lost 9 bases, leaving 20 bases of the junction unmatched. Looked up from germline, CDR1 is SGHTA and CDR2 is FQGTGA. For the CDR3, the DNA is TGTGCCAGTACCACAGGGCAGGGGGACCTTAATGGCTACGAGCAGTACTTC. Translated, it gives CASTTGQGDLNGYEQYF.

This clone was found once. This chain connects TRBV5-4 to TRBJ1-6; maybe TRBD1 (5 bases). V lost 2 bases, J lost 3 bases, and 9 bases lay in between. This CDR3 spans 15 amino acids. The V gene's germline CDR1 is SGHNT and CDR2 YYREEE (reference sequence). CDR3: CASSFGGGYNSPLHF. The CDR3 coding sequence is TGTGCCAGCAGCTTCGGTGGGGGCTATAATTCACCCCTCCACTTT. The complete variable domain, with remaining parts taken from reference TRBV5-4 and TRBJ1-6, reads ETGVTQSPTHLIKTRGQQVTLRCSSQSGHNTVSWYQQALGQGPQFIFQYYREEENGRGNFPPRFSGLQFPNYSSELNVNALELDDSALYLCASSFGGGYNSPLHFGNGTRLTVT.

The V call is TRBV10-3, the J call TRBJ1-2, with a possible D match to TRBD1 (5 bases). There are 16 residues in the CDR3. V shed 0 bases and J shed 1 base, with 12 bases lying between them. Germline lookup yields CDR1 ENHRY and CDR2 SYGVKD. This CDR3 reads CAISESAGPGNYGYTF. CDR3 nucleotide sequence: TGTGCCATCAGTGAGTCGGCAGGGCCGGGTAACTATGGCTACACCTTC.

A few counts support this clone. The chain employs TRBV7-3 and TRBJ2-1, with 14 bases aligning to TRBD2. The CDR3 runs 17 residues. V was clipped by 5 bases and J by 6 bases; unmatched bases: 9. Germline V CDR1 and CDR2: SGHTA, FQGTGA. In DNA form, the CDR3 reads TGTGCCAGCAGCCCGCCCGGACTAGCGGGGGGAACCAATGAGCAGTTCTTC. This sequence encodes CASSPPGLAGGTNEQFF.

The CDR3 bases are TGTGCCAGCAGCTTGAATCCAGGACGCTCTGGGGCCAACGTCCTGACTTTC. It encodes CASSLNPGRSGANVLTF. The chain employs TRBV5-4 and TRBJ2-6; no reliable D call. Trimming took 1 base from V and 0 from J, leaving 11 bases between them. The length of the CDR3 is 17 residues. The V gene's germline CDR1 is SGHNT and CDR2 YYREEE (reference sequence). The full variable domain, with the rest looked up from reference TRBV5-4 and TRBJ2-6, is ETGVTQSPTHLIKTRGQQVTLRCSSQSGHNTVSWYQQALGQGPQFIFQYYREEENGRGNFPPRFSGLQFPNYSSELNVNALELDDSALYLCASSLNPGRSGANVLTFGAGSRLTVL.

The chain employs TRBV6-6 and TRBJ2-1, with D possibly matching TRBD2 (6 bases). Looked up from germline, CDR1 is MNHNY and CDR2 is SVGAGI (reference sequence). Trimming cost V 0 bases and J 5 bases, with 14 bases left between them. The CDR3 contains 16 residues. As DNA, the CDR3 is TGTGCCAGCAGTTACTCGATGCGGGGCTGGGACAATGAGCAGTTCTTC. Encoded protein: CASSYSMRGWDNEQFF.

CDR3 loop: CASSRPTGYTGELFF. CDR3 sequence (DNA): TGTGCCAGCAGCCGACCGACAGGCTACACCGGGGAGCTGTTTTTT. This chain uses TRBV4-2 with TRBJ2-2; tentative D call: TRBD1 (6 bases). V was trimmed by 4 bases and J by 3 bases, leaving 12 bases between them. CDR3 length: 15 residues. Germline V gene sequence: CDR1 LGHNA, CDR2 YNFKEQ.

The V and J genes are TRBV7-2 and TRBJ2-6, with TRBD1 identical over 8 bases. The CDR3 loop spans 16 amino acids. The V gene's germline CDR1 is SGHTA and CDR2 FQGNSA. Germline trimming cut 5 bases from V and 0 bases from J; bases unmatched to any gene: 3. CDR3 region: CASSTGTGSGANVLTF. CDR3 nucleotide sequence: TGTGCCAGCAGCACAGGGACAGGCTCTGGGGCCAACGTCCTGACTTTC.

V is TRBV5-4 and J is TRBJ1-2, with D hard to call. The germline V and J ends were trimmed by 4 bases and 4 bases, with 14 bases remaining between them. Germline assignment: CDR1 SGHNT and CDR2 YYREEE (reference sequence). The CDR3 sequence is 14 residues long. CDR3 sequence (DNA): TGTGCCAGCAGCCCCTCCGTGGGGATCTATGGCTACACCTTC. Translating it yields CASSPSVGIYGYTF.

The chain links TRBV19 to TRBJ1-3; tentative D call: TRBD1 (5 bases). This CDR3 contains 16 residues. V dropped 4 bases and J dropped 2 bases, with 15 bases sitting between them. Germline values: CDR1 LNHDA, CDR2 SQIVND (reference sequence). The CDR3 is CASSTRPTATGNTIYF. CDR3 in DNA: TGTGCCAGTAGTACCCGACCGACAGCCACTGGAAACACCATATATTTT.

The chain combines TRBV19 with TRBJ2-3, with 8 bases that match TRBD2. The CDR3 runs 15 residues. From germline, CDR1 is LNHDA and CDR2 SQIVND (reference sequence). The trim removed 2 bases at V and 1 base at J, leaving 2 bases unmatched. In DNA form, the CDR3 reads TGTGCCAGTAGTATACTTAGCGGGGGCACAGATACGCAGTATTTT. It specifies CASSILSGGTDTQYF.